This TCR beta chain emerged from a study of human T cells and chemical hapten exposure. Study details: In the approximately 26-week study, patients were dosed weekly with diphenylcyclopropenone on the scalp throughout. Patches that contained 0.01% DPC were applied to the upper back and read at 6 days.

Via MiXCR, TCRdb re-called the RACE reads, giving one row per CDR3 protein. The data show about 250,000 distinct CDR3 sequences, 7.5% to 8% seen once. In its sample, this clonotype was seen many times. As for time point: pre-sensitization, week 0. As for treatment: therapeutic diphenylcyclopropenone sensitization with weekly scalp DPC. The clonotype was recovered from a man aged 18 to 30 with alopecia areata. Some clones in this sample may be carry-over from other donors' samples. The source was whole blood, collected in connection with sensitization to the hapten diphenylcyclopropenone (DPC).

In nucleotides, the CDR3 is TGTGCCAGCAGCTTAGAAAGGCGTCCCGGGGAGCTGTTTTTT. Protein sequence: CASSLERRPGELFF. V usage is TRBV7-9 and J usage is TRBJ2-2; D unresolved. V lost 1 base and J 6 bases, leaving 9 bases between the germline ends. Germline V gene data show CDR1 as SEHNR and CDR2 as FQNEAQ (reference sequence). This CDR3 is built from 14 residues.